This entry is about one T cell receptor (beta chain). Its antigen remains unknown. These data belong to a study of vaccination and CD4 T cells after COVID-19. Study-wide findings and caveats: Spike mono-reactivity applied to 304 of 307 vaccine-specific clones detected in convalescent patients.

Sequencing of DNA taken from cultured CD4+ T cells relied on the Oncomine TCR Beta short-read assay. TCRdb ran MiXCR on the PCR reads and lists one entry per CDR3 protein. The sample has several thousand distinct CDR3 sequences, nearly 70% seen once. Treatment noted: roughly ten-day PBMC culture with coronavirus spike peptide pools or control peptides (ViraFEST assay). In germline, CDR1 is DFQATT, CDR2 SNEGSKA (reference sequence). The CDR3 has 13 residues. V was shortened by 3 bases and J by 5 bases, with 13 bases between the two germline ends. The rearrangement links TRBV20-1 to TRBJ1-1, with D unclear. This clonotype was sampled from a human donor who had recovered from COVID-19. The specimen was CD4+ T cells from blood, cultured in vitro. The CDR3 DNA sequence: TGCAGTGCTAGGTGGCAGGCGGGTACTGAAGCTTTCTTT. The encoded protein is CSARWQAGTEAFF.